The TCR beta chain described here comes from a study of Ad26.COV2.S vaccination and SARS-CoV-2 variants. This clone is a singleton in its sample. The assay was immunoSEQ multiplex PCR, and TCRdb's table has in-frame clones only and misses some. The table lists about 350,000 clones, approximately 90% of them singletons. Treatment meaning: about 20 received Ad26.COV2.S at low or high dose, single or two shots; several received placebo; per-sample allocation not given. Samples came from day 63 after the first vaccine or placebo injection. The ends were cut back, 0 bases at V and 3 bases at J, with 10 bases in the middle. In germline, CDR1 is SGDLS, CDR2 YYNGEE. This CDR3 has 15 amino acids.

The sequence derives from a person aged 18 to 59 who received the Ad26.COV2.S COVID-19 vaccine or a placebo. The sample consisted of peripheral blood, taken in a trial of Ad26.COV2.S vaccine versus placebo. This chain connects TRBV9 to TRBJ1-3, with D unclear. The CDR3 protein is CASSVDASYGNTIYF. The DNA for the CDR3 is TGTGCCAGCAGCGTAGACGCGTCTTATGGAAACACCATATATTTT.